These 28 T cell receptor beta chains came from one sample sequenced in a study of shared clonotypes between healthy human individuals. Profiled with immunoSEQ multiplex PCR; TCRdb holds only in-frame clones, not every one. The sample includes some 790,000 clones, roughly 72% of them seen just once. The sequenced sample consisted of memory CD4+ T cells sorted from blood. As for subset: CD45RA-negative fraction. The receptors stem from a woman in her 30s in good health.

The chain recombines TRBV2 with TRBJ1-5, with 8 nucleotides matching TRBD1. The J segment lost 14 bases and the V segment lost 7 bases, leaving 13 bases of the junction unmatched. Germline lookup yields CDR1 SNHLY and CDR2 FYNNEI. The CDR3 extends over 13 amino acids. CDR3: CASNTLDREGKHF. CDR3 in DNA: TGTGCCAGCAACACCCTGGACAGGGAGGGGAAGCATTTT. Filled out from reference TRBV2 and TRBJ1-5, the complete variable domain reads EPEVTQTPSHQVTQMGQEVILRCVPISNHLYFYWYRQILGQKVEFLVSFYNNEISEKSEIFDDQFSVERPDGSNFTLKIRSTKLEDSAMYFCASNTLDREGKHFGDGTRLSIL.

The chain links TRBV14 to TRBJ2-3, with TRBD2 identical over 14 bases. CDR3 length: 21 amino acids. V was clipped by 2 bases and J by 2 bases; unmatched bases: 15. Germline assignment: CDR1 SGHDN and CDR2 FVKESK. Written as DNA, the CDR3 is TGTGCCAGCAGCCAAAAATCGGGGACTAGCGGGAGCTGGGGGATCACAGATACGCAGTATTTT. The encoded protein is CASSQKSGTSGSWGITDTQYF.

Many counts were recorded for this clone. This chain joins TRBV29-1 and TRBJ1-4, with 9 bases that match TRBD1. CDR3 length: 15 amino acids. Germline V gene sequence: CDR1 SQVTM, CDR2 ANQGSEA. The V gene end was trimmed by 6 bases and the J gene end by 5 bases; junction bases not matched to a gene: 10. The CDR3: CSVRRPGQGNEKLFF. CDR3 DNA sequence: TGCAGCGTGCGTAGACCGGGACAGGGAAATGAAAAACTGTTTTTT. The whole variable domain, filled in from reference TRBV29-1 and TRBJ1-4, reads SAVISQKPSRDICQRGTSLTIQCQVDSQVTMMFWYRQQPGQSLTLIATANQGSEATYESGFVIDKFPISRPNLTFSTLTVSNMSPEDSSIYLCSVRRPGQGNEKLFFGSGTQLSVL.

J is TRBJ2-3 and V is TRBV13; tentatively, D is TRBD2 (6 bases). The CDR3 totals 14 residues. V dropped 6 bases and J dropped 4 bases, with 14 bases sitting between them. Germline V gene data show CDR1 as PRHDT and CDR2 as FYEKMQ (reference sequence). CDR3 amino acids: CASRTYGRSDTQYF. The CDR3 region has the DNA TGTGCCAGCAGGACGTACGGGAGATCAGATACGCAGTATTTT.

The chain joins TRBV6-5 to TRBJ1-6; D is uncertain. Germline values: CDR1 MNHEY, CDR2 SVGAGI. Between the trimmed V and J ends, which lost 2 bases and 7 bases, there was a span of 6 bases. CDR3 size: 13 residues. The CDR3 nucleotides read TGTGCCAGCAGTTACCTAGGAAATTCACCCCTCCACTTT. It encodes CASSYLGNSPLHF.

The gene calls are TRBV7-9 and TRBJ2-7; 8 bases fit TRBD2. The junction had 4 bases not matched to a gene; V was cut back by 1 base and J by 2 bases. The V gene's germline CDR1 is SEHNR and CDR2 FQNEAQ (reference sequence). The CDR3 is 15 amino acids. The CDR3 DNA follows: TGTGCCAGCAGCTTAGGGACTAGCACAACCTACGAGCAGTACTTC. It specifies CASSLGTSTTYEQYF.

This clone appeared a few times. The V and J genes are TRBV18 and TRBJ2-5; a possible D gene is TRBD2 (6 bases). V was cut by 2 bases and J by 4 bases, with 14 bases left in between. The germline V gene has CDR1 KGHSH and CDR2 LQKENI. This CDR3 has 15 amino acids. Here the CDR3 DNA reads TGTGCCAGCTCACCAGTGACTAGTCAATCAGAGACCCAGTACTTC. Amino acids: CASSPVTSQSETQYF.

The rearrangement uses TRBV7-8 and TRBJ1-2, with 7 bases that match TRBD1. The CDR3 spans 14 residues. Germline V gene sequence: CDR1 SGHVS, CDR2 FQNEAQ. V trimming: 5 bases; J trimming: 0 bases; junction bases outside the gene matches: 3. The CDR3 region has the DNA TGTGCCAGCAGCCCAGGGGGGACTAACTATGGCTACACCTTC. Its translation: CASSPGGTNYGYTF.

The J gene is TRBJ2-2, the V gene TRBV19; D not resolved. The CDR3 contains 14 residues. Germline V CDR1 and CDR2: LNHDA, SQIVND (reference sequence). Trimming shortened V by 3 bases and J by 7 bases, and 12 bases separated the two germline ends. CDR3 in DNA: TGTGCCAGTAGTATCACCCCACAGCGCGGGGAGCTGTTTTTT. Protein sequence: CASSITPQRGELFF.

V usage is TRBV28 and J usage is TRBJ2-2; D might be TRBD1 (6 bases). This CDR3 has 13 amino acids. Germline V gives CDR1 MDHEN, CDR2 SYDVKM. Trimming pared 6 bases from V and 8 bases from J, leaving 13 bases between. The CDR3 DNA sequence: TGTGCCAGCAGCCTATGGGGGACAGGGGAGCTGTTTTTT. Translation: CASSLWGTGELFF.

This chain links TRBV4-1 with TRBJ2-1; a weak D match, TRBD2 (6 bases). Germline-derived CDR1 and CDR2 are MGHRA and YSYEKL. Trimming took off 0 bases at V and 10 bases at J, with 7 bases between the two ends. This CDR3 is built from 12 residues. The CDR3 DNA is TGCGCCAGCAGCCAAGATCTAGCGGAGCAGTTCTTC. Amino acid sequence: CASSQDLAEQFF.

Written as DNA, the CDR3 is TGTGCCAGCAGTTACTCACAGGGGGTTGAGACCCAGTACTTC. Protein: CASSYSQGVETQYF. This chain connects TRBV6-6 to TRBJ2-5; TRBD1 aligns across 8 bases. The CDR3 has 14 amino acids. The junction had 2 bases not matched to a gene; V was cut back by 0 bases and J by 5 bases. From germline, CDR1 is MNHNY and CDR2 SVGAGI (reference sequence).

This clone was seen only a few times. The chain links TRBV19 to TRBJ2-7; no clear D gene. This CDR3 is built from 14 residues. V was trimmed by 5 bases and J by 5 bases, leaving 16 bases between them. The germline CDR1 and CDR2 sequences are LNHDA and SQIVND (reference sequence). CDR3 sequence reads: CASSLNSRRHEQYF. The CDR3 region has the DNA TGTGCCAGTAGTCTCAACAGCCGCCGCCACGAGCAGTACTTC.

The chain employs TRBV7-3 and TRBJ1-2; no definite D call. CDR3 length: 11 amino acids. The V end was cut by 7 bases, the J end by 5 bases, with 8 bases between. Germline V CDR1 and CDR2: SGHTA, FQGTGA. The CDR3 sequence is CASKSSYGYTF. CDR3 coding DNA: TGTGCCAGCAAAAGTAGTTATGGCTACACCTTC.

This clone has only a few counts. The chain employs TRBV11-2 and TRBJ2-1, with a tentative D call TRBD2 (6 bases). The CDR3 runs 15 residues. Per the germline V gene, CDR1 is SGHAT and CDR2 is FQNNGV. V dropped 2 bases and J dropped 4 bases, with 12 bases sitting between them. CDR3 in DNA: TGTGCCAGCAGCTTAACACCGGGAGTTTACAATGAGCAGTTCTTC. Translated, it gives CASSLTPGVYNEQFF.

The chain employs TRBV5-1 and TRBJ1-1; a weak D match, TRBD1 (6 bases). From germline, CDR1 is SGHRS and CDR2 YFSETQ. With 0 bases removed from V and 0 bases from J, the gap between germline ends came to 12 bases. The CDR3 has 16 amino acids. The CDR3 sequence is CASSLAGQPMNTEAFF. CDR3 DNA: TGCGCCAGCAGCTTGGCGGGACAACCAATGAACACTGAAGCTTTCTTT. The full variable domain, its missing parts supplied by reference TRBV5-1 and TRBJ1-1, is KAGVTQTPRYLIKTRGQQVTLSCSPISGHRSVSWYQQTPGQGLQFLFEYFSETQRNKGNFPGRFSGRQFSNSRSEMNVSTLELGDSALYLCASSLAGQPMNTEAFFGQGTRLTVV.

The J gene is TRBJ1-4, the V gene TRBV7-2; 9 bases map to TRBD1. The CDR3 is 16 amino acids. From germline, CDR1 is SGHTA and CDR2 FQGNSA. V trimming: 1 base; J trimming: 5 bases; junction bases outside the gene matches: 5. The CDR3 here is CASSLGFGTGNEKLFF. CDR3 DNA: TGTGCCAGCAGCTTAGGTTTCGGGACAGGGAATGAAAAACTGTTTTTT.

This clone was counted between two and nine times. The gene calls are TRBV2 and TRBJ1-1; D is ambiguous. CDR3 size: 12 residues. Germline V gene lookup returns CDR1 SNHLY and CDR2 FYNNEI. The V and J ends lost 2 bases and 10 bases respectively, with 11 bases between them. In nucleotides, the CDR3 is TGTGCCAGCAGTGAAATCCCACAAGGAGCTTTCTTT. Translation: CASSEIPQGAFF.

The chain joins TRBV7-9 to TRBJ2-6; D is undetermined. V lost 5 bases, J lost 0 bases, and 8 bases lay in between. From germline, CDR1 is SEHNR and CDR2 FQNEAQ (reference sequence). This CDR3 contains 15 residues. CDR3 amino acids: CASSVTFSGANVLTF. DNA of the CDR3: TGTGCCAGCAGCGTCACTTTCTCTGGGGCCAACGTCCTGACTTTC.

V usage is TRBV30 and J usage is TRBJ1-3; D is unresolved. This CDR3 contains 13 residues. Germline-derived CDR1 and CDR2 are GTSNPN and SVGIG (reference sequence). V lost 4 bases, J lost 0 bases, and 7 bases lay in between. The CDR3 DNA is TGTGCCTGGACTAGGGACTCTGGAAACACCATATATTTT. Its protein product is CAWTRDSGNTIYF.

V gene TRBV11-2 combines with J gene TRBJ1-1, with D possibly being TRBD1 (6 bases). CDR1 and CDR2 from the germline V gene are SGHAT and FQNNGV. There are 14 residues in the CDR3. Trimming removed 5 bases at V and 1 base at J, with 11 bases between. Here the CDR3 reads CASSVGQRNTEAFF. DNA of the CDR3: TGTGCCAGCAGCGTAGGACAGAGGAACACTGAAGCTTTCTTT.

In this sample, this clone turned up many times. Other DNA sequences in this specimen translate into the identical CDR3. The chain recombines TRBV11-2 with TRBJ2-2; possibly TRBD1 or TRBD2 for D (5 bases each). Trimming removed 6 bases at V and 4 bases at J, with 12 bases between. CDR1 and CDR2 (germline): SGHAT, FQNNGV. The CDR3 covers 14 residues. The CDR3, as DNA: TGTGCCAGCAGTTTGCAGGGAGCCACCGGGGAGCTGTTTTTT. This gives the protein CASSLQGATGELFF.

CDR3 bases: TGTGCCTCCGATTTCCGGGACAGGAGGACCGGGGAGCTGTTTTTT. It codes for CASDFRDRRTGELFF. This chain connects TRBV30 to TRBJ2-2; TRBD1 aligns across 8 bases. The length of the CDR3 is 15 residues. The germline V gene has CDR1 GTSNPN and CDR2 SVGIG (reference sequence). V gave up 7 bases and J gave up 5 bases; unmatched junction bases: 12.

There are a few counts of this clone. The rearrangement joins TRBV19 to TRBJ2-2; D uncertain. The germline V and J ends were trimmed by 1 base and 11 bases, with 11 bases remaining between them. This CDR3 region has 13 residues. Germline values: CDR1 LNHDA, CDR2 SQIVND (reference sequence). The CDR3 is CASSIGQPTELFF. In nucleotides, the CDR3 is TGTGCCAGTAGTATAGGGCAGCCTACTGAGCTGTTTTTT.

This clone was seen more than once but under ten times. A read error may explain this, as a much larger clone is one base away. Different DNA sequences within this sample yield the same CDR3. V and J are TRBV27 and TRBJ2-1; 7 bases line up with TRBD1. The CDR3 contains 13 residues. J lost 4 bases, V lost 5 bases, and 2 bases had no gene match. Germline CDR1 MNHEY, CDR2 SMNVEV (reference sequence). CDR3 amino acids: CASSPGQYNEQFF. Here the CDR3 DNA reads TGTGCCAGCAGTCCGGGACAGTACAATGAGCAGTTCTTC.

The chain has TRBV5-6 and TRBJ1-1; no firm D call. Germline CDR1 reads SGHDT; CDR2 reads YYEEEE. The V end lost 1 base, the J end lost 3 bases, and 4 bases lay between the germline ends. The CDR3 consists of 12 residues. CDR3 nucleotides: TGTGCCAGCAGCTTGAGGGACACTGAAGCTTTCTTT. It translates to CASSLRDTEAFF.

CDR3 region: CAWSVRRRGVDTQYF. CDR3 coding DNA: TGTGCCTGGAGTGTACGGCGCAGGGGGGTAGATACGCAGTATTTT. V is TRBV30 and J is TRBJ2-3; D might be TRBD1 (7 bases). Germline-derived CDR1 and CDR2 are GTSNPN and SVGIG (reference sequence). Trimming took off 0 bases at V and 5 bases at J, with 15 bases between the two ends. The CDR3 sequence is 15 residues long.

V and J are TRBV25-1 and TRBJ2-5; TRBD1 agrees at 7 bases. Per germline, CDR1 MGHDK and CDR2 SYGVNS. V shed 4 bases, J shed 4 bases, and the junction held 6 bases outside the gene matches. The CDR3 runs to 14 residues. DNA for the CDR3: TGTGCCAGCAGTGCCCCGACAGGGCCAGAGACCCAGTACTTC. It yields the protein CASSAPTGPETQYF.